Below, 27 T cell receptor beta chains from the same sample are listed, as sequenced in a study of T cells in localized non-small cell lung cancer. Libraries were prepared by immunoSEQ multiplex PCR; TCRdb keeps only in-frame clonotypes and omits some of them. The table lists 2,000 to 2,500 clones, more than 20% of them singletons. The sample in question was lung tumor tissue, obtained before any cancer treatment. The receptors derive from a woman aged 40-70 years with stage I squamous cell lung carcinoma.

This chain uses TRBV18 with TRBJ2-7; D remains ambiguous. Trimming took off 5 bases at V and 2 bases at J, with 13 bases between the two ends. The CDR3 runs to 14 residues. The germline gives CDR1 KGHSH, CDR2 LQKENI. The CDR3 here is CASSSPATPYEQYF. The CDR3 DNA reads TGTGCCAGCTCATCCCCCGCGACTCCCTACGAGCAGTACTTC.

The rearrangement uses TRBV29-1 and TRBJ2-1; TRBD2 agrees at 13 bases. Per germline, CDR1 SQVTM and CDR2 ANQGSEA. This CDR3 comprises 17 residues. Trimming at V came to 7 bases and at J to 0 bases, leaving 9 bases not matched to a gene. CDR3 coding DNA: TGCAGCGCCTTGACTAGCGGGAGGCATAACTCCTACAATGAGCAGTTCTTC. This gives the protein CSALTSGRHNSYNEQFF.

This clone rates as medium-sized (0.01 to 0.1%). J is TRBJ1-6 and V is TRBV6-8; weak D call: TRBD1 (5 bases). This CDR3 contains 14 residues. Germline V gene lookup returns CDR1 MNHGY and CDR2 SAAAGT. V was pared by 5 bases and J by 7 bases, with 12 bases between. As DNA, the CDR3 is TGTGCCAGCAGTCCAGGCAGGGCCAATTCACCCCTCCACTTT. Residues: CASSPGRANSPLHF.

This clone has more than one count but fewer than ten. The CDR3 protein is CASSQFGQGEYYGYTF. The CDR3 region has the DNA TGTGCCAGCAGCCAGTTTGGACAGGGGGAATACTATGGCTACACCTTC. The chain joins TRBV11-3 to TRBJ1-2, with TRBD1 matching over 10 bases. Germline V gene data show CDR1 as SGHNT and CDR2 as YENEEA. V gave up 5 bases and J gave up 3 bases; unmatched junction bases: 9. The CDR3 extends over 16 amino acids.

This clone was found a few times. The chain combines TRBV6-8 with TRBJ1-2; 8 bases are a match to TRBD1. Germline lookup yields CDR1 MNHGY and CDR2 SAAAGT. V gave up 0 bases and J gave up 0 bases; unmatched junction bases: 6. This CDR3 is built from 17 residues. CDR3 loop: CASSYSLGQGPNYGYTF. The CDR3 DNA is TGTGCCAGCAGTTACTCTCTCGGACAGGGACCTAACTATGGCTACACCTTC.

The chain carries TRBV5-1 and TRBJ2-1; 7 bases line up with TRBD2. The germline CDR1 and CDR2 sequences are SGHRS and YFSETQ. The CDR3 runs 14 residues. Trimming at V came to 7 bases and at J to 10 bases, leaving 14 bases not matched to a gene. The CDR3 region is CASGGGRGSDEQFF. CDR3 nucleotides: TGCGCCAGCGGCGGAGGGAGGGGATCGGACGAGCAGTTCTTC.

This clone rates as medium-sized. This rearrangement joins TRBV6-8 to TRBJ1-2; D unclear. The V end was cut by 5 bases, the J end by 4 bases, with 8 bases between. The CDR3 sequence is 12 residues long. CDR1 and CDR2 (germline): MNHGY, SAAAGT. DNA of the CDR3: TGTGCCAGCAGTGGACGCCTCTATGGCTACACCTTC. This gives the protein CASSGRLYGYTF.

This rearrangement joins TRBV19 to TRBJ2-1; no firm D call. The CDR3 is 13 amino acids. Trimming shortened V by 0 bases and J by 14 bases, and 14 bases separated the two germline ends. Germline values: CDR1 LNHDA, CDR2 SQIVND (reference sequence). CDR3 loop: CASSIDQTKVEFF. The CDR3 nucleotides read TGTGCCAGTAGTATAGACCAGACCAAAGTGGAGTTCTTC.

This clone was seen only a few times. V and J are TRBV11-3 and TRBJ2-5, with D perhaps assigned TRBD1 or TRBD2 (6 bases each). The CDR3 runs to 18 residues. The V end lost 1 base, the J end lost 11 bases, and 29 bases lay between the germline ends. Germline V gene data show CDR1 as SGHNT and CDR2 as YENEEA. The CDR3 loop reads CASSLVGGLDGSRDKQYF. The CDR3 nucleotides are TGTGCCAGCAGCTTAGTAGGGGGACTGGATGGGTCCAGAGACAAGCAGTACTTC. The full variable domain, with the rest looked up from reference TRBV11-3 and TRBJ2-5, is EAGVVQSPRYKIIEKKQPVAFWCNPISGHNTLYWYLQNLGQGPELLIRYENEEAVDDSQLPKDRFSAERLKGVDSTLKIQPAELGDSAVYLCASSLVGGLDGSRDKQYFGPGTRLLVL.

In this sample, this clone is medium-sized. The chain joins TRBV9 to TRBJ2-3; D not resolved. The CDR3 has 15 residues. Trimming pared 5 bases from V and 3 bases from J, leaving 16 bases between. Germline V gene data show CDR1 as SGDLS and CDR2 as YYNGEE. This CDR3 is CASREMQVPTDTQYF. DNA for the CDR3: TGTGCCAGCAGAGAAATGCAGGTCCCGACAGATACGCAGTATTTT.

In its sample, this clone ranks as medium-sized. DNA for the CDR3: TGTGCCATCGGACAGGGGAACGATCAGCCCCAGCATTTT. Encoded protein: CAIGQGNDQPQHF. The gene calls are TRBV6-8 and TRBJ1-5; 9 bases match TRBD1. J lost 5 bases, V lost 10 bases, and 6 bases had no gene match. Germline V gene data show CDR1 as MNHGY and CDR2 as SAAAGT. The CDR3 has 13 residues.

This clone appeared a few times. CDR3 coding DNA: TGTGCCAGCAGTTCCCCGGGGGCCATGAACACTGAAGCTTTCTTT. It specifies CASSSPGAMNTEAFF. The chain uses TRBV6-8 and TRBJ1-1; D is perhaps TRBD1 (6 bases). Germline CDR1 MNHGY, CDR2 SAAAGT. V lost 4 bases to trimming and J lost 0 bases, with 12 bases between them. The CDR3 extends over 15 amino acids.

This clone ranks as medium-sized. CDR3 in DNA: TGTGCCAGCAGACGGGCTAATAGCAATCAGCCCCAGCATTTT. Its protein product is CASRRANSNQPQHF. The gene calls are TRBV6-8 and TRBJ1-5; no clear D gene. From germline, CDR1 is MNHGY and CDR2 SAAAGT. This CDR3 contains 14 residues. The germline V and J ends were trimmed by 6 bases and 0 bases, with 9 bases remaining between them.

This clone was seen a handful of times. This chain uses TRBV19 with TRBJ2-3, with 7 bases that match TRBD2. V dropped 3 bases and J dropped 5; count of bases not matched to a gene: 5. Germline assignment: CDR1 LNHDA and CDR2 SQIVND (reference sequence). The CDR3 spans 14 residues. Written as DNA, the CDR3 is TGTGCCAGTAGTATGGGAGGCGGGGGAGATACGCAGTATTTT. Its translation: CASSMGGGGDTQYF.

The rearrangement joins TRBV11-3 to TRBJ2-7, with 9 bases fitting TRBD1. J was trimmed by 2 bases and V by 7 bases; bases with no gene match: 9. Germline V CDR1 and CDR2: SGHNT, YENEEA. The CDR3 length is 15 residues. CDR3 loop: CASTPAGTGTYEQYF. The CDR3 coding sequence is TGTGCCAGCACCCCGGCAGGGACAGGGACCTACGAGCAGTACTTC.

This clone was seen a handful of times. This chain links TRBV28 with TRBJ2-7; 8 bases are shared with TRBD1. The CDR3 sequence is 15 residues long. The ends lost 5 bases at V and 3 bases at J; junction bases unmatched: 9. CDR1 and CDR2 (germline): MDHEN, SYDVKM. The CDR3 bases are TGTGCCAGCAGTATCCCAGGGGGCACAGTCTACGAGCAGTACTTC. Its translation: CASSIPGGTVYEQYF.

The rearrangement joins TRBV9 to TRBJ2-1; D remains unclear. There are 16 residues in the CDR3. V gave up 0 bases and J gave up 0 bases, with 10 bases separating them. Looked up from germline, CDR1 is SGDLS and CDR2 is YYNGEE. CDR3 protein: CASSVGIESSYNEQFF. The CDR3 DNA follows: TGTGCCAGCAGCGTAGGGATTGAGAGCTCCTACAATGAGCAGTTCTTC. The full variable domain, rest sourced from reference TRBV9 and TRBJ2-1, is DSGVTQTPKHLITATGQRVTLRCSPRSGDLSVYWYQQSLDQGLQFLIQYYNGEERAKGNILERFSAQQFPDLHSELNLSSLELGDSALYFCASSVGIESSYNEQFFGPGTRLTVL.

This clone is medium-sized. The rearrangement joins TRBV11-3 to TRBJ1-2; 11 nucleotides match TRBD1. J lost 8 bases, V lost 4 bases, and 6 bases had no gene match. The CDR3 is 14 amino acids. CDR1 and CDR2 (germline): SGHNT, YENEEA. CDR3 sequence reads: CASSSGQGAFGYTF. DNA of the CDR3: TGTGCCAGCAGCTCAGGACAGGGGGCATTCGGCTACACCTTC.

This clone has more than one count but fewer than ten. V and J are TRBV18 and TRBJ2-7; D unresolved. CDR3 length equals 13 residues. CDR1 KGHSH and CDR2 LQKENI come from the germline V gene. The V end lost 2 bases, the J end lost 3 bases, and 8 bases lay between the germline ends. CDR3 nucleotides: TGTGCCAGCTCACCAACGGTGGGCTACGAGCAGTACTTC. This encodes CASSPTVGYEQYF.

The CDR3 spells CASSQGIGSSSYEQYF. The CDR3 DNA reads as TGTGCCAGCAGCCAAGGAATCGGGTCGAGCTCCTACGAGCAGTACTTC. V gene TRBV14 combines with J gene TRBJ2-7; D not resolved. Trimming cost V 1 base and J 0 bases, with 13 bases left between them. The germline V gene has CDR1 SGHDN and CDR2 FVKESK. CDR3 size: 16 residues.

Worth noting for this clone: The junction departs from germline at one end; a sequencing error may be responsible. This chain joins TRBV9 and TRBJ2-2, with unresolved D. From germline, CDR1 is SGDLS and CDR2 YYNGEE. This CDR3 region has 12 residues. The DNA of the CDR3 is TGTGCCAGCAGCCTAAACATCGGGGAGCTGTTTTTT. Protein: CASSLNIGELFF.

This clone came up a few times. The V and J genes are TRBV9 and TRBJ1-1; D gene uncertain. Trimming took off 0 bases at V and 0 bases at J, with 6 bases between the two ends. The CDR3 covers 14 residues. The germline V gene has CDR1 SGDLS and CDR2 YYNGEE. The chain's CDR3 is CASSVGGVNTEAFF. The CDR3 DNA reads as TGTGCCAGCAGCGTAGGGGGTGTGAACACTGAAGCTTTCTTT.

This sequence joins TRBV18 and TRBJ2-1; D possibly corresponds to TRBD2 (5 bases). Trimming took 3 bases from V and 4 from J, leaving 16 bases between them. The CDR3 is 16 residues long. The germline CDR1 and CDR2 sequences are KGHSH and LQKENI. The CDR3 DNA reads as TGTGCCAGCTCACCCTTTGCGAGGGCCCTGTACAATGAGCAGTTCTTC. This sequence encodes CASSPFARALYNEQFF. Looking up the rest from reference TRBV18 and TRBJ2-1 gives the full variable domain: NAGVMQNPRHLVRRRGQEARLRCSPMKGHSHVYWYRQLPEEGLKFMVYLQKENIIDESGMPKERFSAEFPKEGPSILRIQQVVRGDSAAYFCASSPFARALYNEQFFGPGTRLTVL.

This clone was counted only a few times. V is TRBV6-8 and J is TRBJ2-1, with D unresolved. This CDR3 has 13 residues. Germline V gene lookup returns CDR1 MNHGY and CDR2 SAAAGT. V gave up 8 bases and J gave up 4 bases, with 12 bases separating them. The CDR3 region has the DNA TGTGCCAGCCGGGTCAGAGAGTACAATGAGCAGTTCTTC. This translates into CASRVREYNEQFF.

CDR3 residues: CASSLVPRTSGTETQYF. The CDR3 nucleotides read TGTGCCAGCAGCTTAGTTCCTAGGACTAGCGGGACTGAGACCCAGTACTTC. V usage is TRBV11-3 and J usage is TRBJ2-5; 12 bases map to TRBD2. The CDR3 totals 17 residues. V dropped 1 base and J dropped 5; count of bases not matched to a gene: 8. Germline V CDR1 and CDR2: SGHNT, YENEEA. Together with reference TRBV11-3 and TRBJ2-5, the CDR3 gives the full variable domain: EAGVVQSPRYKIIEKKQPVAFWCNPISGHNTLYWYLQNLGQGPELLIRYENEEAVDDSQLPKDRFSAERLKGVDSTLKIQPAELGDSAVYLCASSLVPRTSGTETQYFGPGTRLLVL.

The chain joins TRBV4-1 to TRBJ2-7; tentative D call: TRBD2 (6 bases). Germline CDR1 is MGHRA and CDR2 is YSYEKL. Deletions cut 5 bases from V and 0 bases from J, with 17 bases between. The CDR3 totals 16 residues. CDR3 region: CASSENPGVSSYEQYF. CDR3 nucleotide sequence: TGCGCCAGCAGCGAGAATCCGGGGGTGAGCTCCTACGAGCAGTACTTC.

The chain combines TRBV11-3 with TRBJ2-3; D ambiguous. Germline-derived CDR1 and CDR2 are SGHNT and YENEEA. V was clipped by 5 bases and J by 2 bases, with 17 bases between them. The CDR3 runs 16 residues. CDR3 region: CASSHLSRRFTDTQYF. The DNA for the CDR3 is TGTGCCAGCAGCCACCTCTCTAGACGTTTCACAGATACGCAGTATTTT.